The rows below give T cell receptor beta chains drawn from one sample of a study of blood T cell repertoires in COVID-19. Produced via immunoSEQ multiplex PCR; TCRdb's table is partial and in-frame only. The table lists over 30,000 clones, 85% to 90% of them singletons. Sequencing input: peripheral blood. Receptors were obtained from a man aged 70 or older with acute or convalescent COVID-19. The CDR3 runs from the conserved cysteine through the conserved F or W. The order of the fields is D gene, V gene, clone size, CDR3 protein. A D gene is named only where the DNA matches it firmly. The size field is filled for only some rows; it gives once, few, many or a size class.

NA,TRBV20-1,NA,CSARDEVSRVF
NA,TRBV6-4,few,CASSRELGETQYF
TRBD2,TRBV6-5,NA,CASSYAAGGTDTQYF
NA,TRBV30,NA,CAWSVDTDQPQHF
TRBD1,TRBV29-1,few,CSVEETRQGARVTNEKLFF
TRBD2,TRBV5-1,NA,CASSSSGGPYEQYF
NA,TRBV27,NA,CASLSVGRPYNEQFF
TRBD1,TRBV18,once,CASSPGTDTYEQYF
NA,TRBV14,NA,CASSQVRGGYGYTF
TRBD1,TRBV5-6,NA,CASSSRTGAGEKLFF
TRBD1,TRBV2,NA,CASSEFRGQGANEQYF
NA,TRBV5-6,once,CASSLGATQTQYF
NA,TRBV19,NA,CASSISYQPQHF
NA,TRBV5-8,NA,CASSLIRGRADQPQHF
NA,TRBV11-2,few,CASSLDNNYGYTF
TRBD1,TRBV5-1,NA,CASSARDSNSPLHF
TRBD1,TRBV6-2/TRBV6-3,NA,CASSYQGAREQYF
NA,TRBV30,NA,CAWSAGGGNTIYF
NA,TRBV1,NA,CTSSLDEGGGADGYTF
NA,TRBV6-2/TRBV6-3,NA,CASSPSDTQYF
TRBD1,TRBV3-1/TRBV3-2,once,CASSPKGAYGYTF
NA,TRBV3-1/TRBV3-2,NA,CASSHDGLMADEQFF
TRBD1,TRBV9,NA,CASSPSVGDRGYNEQFF
NA,TRBV19,once,CASSNRGTEAFF
NA,TRBV2,NA,CASSEGSQGTQHF
NA,TRBV4-2,NA,CASSQDSRSNQPQHF
NA,TRBV3-1/TRBV3-2,NA,CASSQGFRDKNSYEQYF
TRBD2,TRBV15,NA,CATSTMGGIADTQYF
TRBD1,TRBV7-2,NA,CASRTTGAGDTQYF
TRBD1,TRBV2,NA,CASSSRQGNTEAFF
TRBD2,TRBV2,NA,CASTKLAGGPDTQYF
NA,TRBV11-3,NA,CASSLSGGWNTGELFF
NA,TRBV10-3,NA,CAIRGQNEAGNTIYF
TRBD2,TRBV5-1,NA,CASSGGGSTDTQYF
TRBD1,TRBV7-9,NA,CASSTTGLGQPQHF
NA,TRBV11-2,NA,CASSLGAIFTDTQYF
TRBD1,TRBV28,NA,CAANRGGSNQPQHF
NA,TRBV3-1/TRBV3-2,NA,CASSPGNSPLHF
NA,TRBV6-6,NA,CARPKADSSGNTIYF
NA,TRBV5-1,NA,CASSYIGQSYEQYF
NA,TRBV9,NA,CASSVDSETMGYTF
TRBD2,TRBV9,NA,CASSVTGTSATYEQYF
NA,TRBV6-2/TRBV6-3,once,CASSYSPGDYTGELFF